The 21 T cell receptor beta chains below were found in one sample sequenced in a study of T-cell reconstitution after alpha-beta-depleted transplantation in children. The authors prepared the TCRbeta library with unique molecular identifiers. A single record per CDR3 protein comes from TCRdb applying MiXCR to the PCR reads. The sample records 450,000 to 550,000 distinct CDR3 sequences, about an eighth being singletons. The sample consisted of PBMCs, mostly from graft donor cells, taken 180 days after TCRalphabeta/CD19-depleted stem cell transplant. The receptor source for this set is a female patient aged 2-10 years who had a stem cell transplant for aplastic anemia, so the T cells may come from the graft donor.

This clonotype was seen many times. The genes are TRBV29-1 and TRBJ2-1; D is possibly TRBD1 (5 bases). The CDR3 is 15 amino acids. V was pared by 8 bases and J by 0 bases, with 17 bases between. Germline CDR1 reads SQVTM; CDR2 reads ANQGSEA. The CDR3 reads CSSRGGLSSYNEQFF. In nucleotides, the CDR3 is TGCAGCTCAAGGGGTGGGCTGAGCTCCTACAATGAGCAGTTCTTC.

This clonotype has a count of ten or more. The CDR3 DNA follows: TGTGCCAGCAGTTACTCCAGACGGGAGACCCAGTACTTC. Its translation is CASSYSRRETQYF. V gene TRBV6-5 combines with J gene TRBJ2-5; D is unresolved. Germline assignment: CDR1 MNHEY and CDR2 SVGAGI. This CDR3 contains 13 residues. Trimming shortened V by 0 bases and J by 5 bases, and 7 bases separated the two germline ends.

This clonotype was observed a handful of times. The CDR3 sequence: CATSRIDREGNQPQHF. As DNA, the CDR3 is TGTGCCACCAGCAGAATAGACAGGGAGGGCAATCAGCCCCAGCATTTT. The chain carries TRBV15 and TRBJ1-5; the match to TRBD1 covers 7 bases. Germline CDR1 reads LNHNV; CDR2 reads YYDKDF (reference sequence). This CDR3 is 16 amino acids long. J was trimmed by 2 bases and V by 2 bases; bases with no gene match: 6.

The chain carries TRBV29-1 and TRBJ2-1; 15 bases line up with TRBD2. Germline CDR1 reads SQVTM; CDR2 reads ANQGSEA. CDR3 length: 18 residues. V lost 7 bases to trimming and J lost 9 bases; unmatched junction nucleotides: 19. CDR3 sequence reads: CSGAGTSGRPAPNGEQFF. DNA of the CDR3: TGCAGCGGAGCTGGGACTAGCGGGAGGCCAGCCCCGAATGGTGAGCAGTTCTTC.

This clonotype was counted at least ten times. Written as DNA, the CDR3 is TGTGCCAGCAGCCTCGGCAAGGGGCACCTTTTTTATGGCTACACCTTC. This codes for CASSLGKGHLFYGYTF. The chain combines TRBV7-9 with TRBJ1-2; a weak D match, TRBD1 (5 bases). The CDR3 is made up of 16 amino acids. V was pared by 5 bases and J by 5 bases, with 21 bases between. The germline V gene encodes CDR1 SEHNR and CDR2 FQNEAQ (reference sequence).

The chain joins TRBV3-1 to TRBJ2-5; 13 bases are a match to TRBD2. V lost 2 bases and J lost 4; bases outside the gene matches: 13. Germline loops: CDR1 LGHDT, CDR2 YNNKEL (reference sequence). The CDR3 runs to 19 residues. CDR3 coding DNA: TGTGCCAGCAGCCAACAACTTCCATTGACTAGCGGGAGGCGAGAGACCCAGTACTTC. Its protein product is CASSQQLPLTSGRRETQYF.

V gene TRBV6-2 or TRBV6-3 combines with J gene TRBJ2-1; D might be TRBD1 (6 bases). The germline CDR1 and CDR2 sequences are MNHEY and SVGEGT. The CDR3 totals 16 residues. The ends were cut back, 2 bases at V and 1 base at J, with 12 bases in the middle. The CDR3 here is CASSYRTVPSYNEQFF. CDR3 coding DNA: TGTGCCAGCAGTTACAGGACAGTTCCATCCTACAATGAGCAGTTCTTC.

This sequence joins TRBV6-5 and TRBJ2-1, with D possibly being TRBD1 or TRBD2 (6 bases each). Germline values: CDR1 MNHEY, CDR2 SVGAGI. Trimming left V 2 bases short and J 11 bases short, with 19 bases between. The CDR3 contains 15 residues. The CDR3 nucleotides read TGTGCCAGCAGTTACGGGGGGCAGGGCCGGATCCAGCAGTTCTTC. Residues: CASSYGGQGRIQQFF.

This clonotype has only a few counts. The rearrangement joins TRBV15 to TRBJ2-3; D remains ambiguous. Germline CDR1 and CDR2: LNHNV and YYDKDF (reference sequence). CDR3 length: 14 amino acids. V was trimmed by 3 bases and J by 5 bases, leaving 12 bases between them. CDR3 loop: CATSRGTLEDTQYF. DNA of the CDR3: TGTGCCACCAGCAGGGGAACCCTAGAAGATACGCAGTATTTT.

In its sample, this clonotype was seen many times. This chain connects TRBV5-1 to TRBJ2-1; D is unclear. CDR3 length equals 14 residues. The germline V gene has CDR1 SGHRS and CDR2 YFSETQ. With 4 bases removed from V and 9 bases from J, the gap between germline ends came to 17 bases. CDR3 sequence: CASSRLDGHSEQFF. In DNA, the CDR3 is TGCGCCAGCAGCCGTCTCGACGGGCACAGTGAGCAGTTCTTC. Full variable domain (rest looked up from reference TRBV5-1 and TRBJ2-1): KAGVTQTPRYLIKTRGQQVTLSCSPISGHRSVSWYQQTPGQGLQFLFEYFSETQRNKGNFPGRFSGRQFSNSRSEMNVSTLELGDSALYLCASSRLDGHSEQFFGPGTRLTVL.

Only a few counts were recorded for this clonotype. The genes are TRBV29-1 and TRBJ1-1; weak D call: TRBD1 (5 bases). Germline lookup yields CDR1 SQVTM and CDR2 ANQGSEA. The CDR3 is 12 amino acids. CDR3 loop: CSGGRLNTEAFF. The DNA of the CDR3 is TGCAGTGGGGGACGGTTGAACACTGAAGCTTTCTTT.

The gene calls are TRBV6-5 and TRBJ2-5, with a tentative D call TRBD2 (5 bases). This CDR3 has 15 amino acids. The ends were cut back, 2 bases at V and 7 bases at J, with 17 bases in the middle. Germline CDR1 MNHEY, CDR2 SVGAGI. The CDR3 here is CASSYRTLNSGTQYF. DNA for the CDR3: TGTGCCAGCAGTTACCGGACTTTAAACTCGGGGACCCAGTACTTC.

This sequence joins TRBV12-3 or TRBV12-4 and TRBJ1-5, with 7 positions matching TRBD1. The ends lost 8 bases at V and 3 bases at J; junction bases unmatched: 13. The CDR3 totals 16 residues. As DNA, the CDR3 is TGTGCCAGCCATAAGGACAGGCCTCTTTTCAATCAGCCCCAGCATTTT. Translation gives CASHKDRPLFNQPQHF.

V usage is TRBV5-2 and J usage is TRBJ2-1; the D segment call TRBD2 is taken from the table without a DNA check. TRBV5-2 counts as a pseudogene. CDR3 length: 15 residues. As DNA, the CDR3 is TGTGCCAGCAAGGGTTCTAGCGGGAGTTTTCATGAGCAGTTCTTC. This sequence encodes CASKGSSGSFHEQFF.

At least ten counts were recorded for this clonotype. This rearrangement joins TRBV28 to TRBJ1-6; no clear D gene. Germline V gene lookup returns CDR1 MDHEN and CDR2 SYDVKM. V gave up 6 bases and J gave up 8 bases, with 11 bases separating them. CDR3 length: 13 residues. CDR3: CASRISGDSPLHF. The DNA of the CDR3 is TGTGCCAGCAGGATCTCGGGCGATTCACCCCTCCACTTT.

The chain carries TRBV6-5 and TRBJ2-7; D is unresolved. In germline, CDR1 is MNHEY, CDR2 SVGAGI. V was trimmed by 4 bases and J by 0 bases, leaving 7 bases between them. The length of the CDR3 is 13 residues. In DNA, the CDR3 is TGTGCCAGCAGTTCGACGAGCTCCTACGAGCAGTACTTC. Translated: CASSSTSSYEQYF.

V is TRBV20-1 and J is TRBJ2-6; TRBD1 matches at 7 bases. This CDR3 has 16 amino acids. Germline V gene lookup returns CDR1 DFQATT and CDR2 SNEGSKA (reference sequence). The V segment lost 1 base and the J segment 3 bases; nucleotides outside the gene matches: 6. The CDR3 region is CSARVTGAGGANVLTF. For the CDR3, the DNA is TGCAGTGCTAGAGTCACAGGGGCAGGTGGGGCCAACGTCCTGACTTTC.

Regarding this clonotype: A single base separates this from a much larger clone, so it may be a read error. Since the CDR3 does not end with the conserved phenylalanine or tryptophan, this likely comes from a read error. The chain recombines TRBV12-3 or TRBV12-4 with TRBJ2-3; 7 bases are a match to TRBD2. Germline trimming cut 5 bases from V and 5 bases from J; bases unmatched to any gene: 7. CDR3 size: 14 residues. In DNA form, the CDR3 reads TGTGCCAGCAGTAAGAGCGGGATACAAGATACGCAGTATTTA. It codes for CASSKSGIQDTQYL.

This clonotype was counted ten times or more. This sequence joins TRBV12-3 or TRBV12-4 and TRBJ2-2; D is uncertain. The CDR3 is 14 amino acids. Trimming took 3 bases from V and 2 from J, leaving 7 bases between them. CDR3 DNA: TGTGCCAGCAGTTTCTGGAAAAACACCGGGGAGCTGTTTTTT. It is translated as CASSFWKNTGELFF.

The chain recombines TRBV6-5 with TRBJ2-7, with TRBD1 as a possible D gene (6 bases). Trimming removed 0 bases at V and 7 bases at J, with 19 bases between. Germline CDR1 reads MNHEY; CDR2 reads SVGAGI. The CDR3 has 16 residues. CDR3 in amino acids: CASSYSVDSWAGEQYF. For the CDR3, the DNA is TGTGCCAGCAGTTACTCGGTGGACAGTTGGGCAGGTGAGCAGTACTTC.

This clonotype showed up just a few times. This sequence joins TRBV7-9 and TRBJ2-1; no reliable D call. Germline-derived CDR1 and CDR2 are SEHNR and FQNEAQ (reference sequence). There are 12 residues in the CDR3. V lost 4 bases and J lost 7, with 8 bases in between. The CDR3 coding sequence is TGTGCCAGCAGCTCCGTTACAAATGAGCAGTTCTTC. Encoded protein: CASSSVTNEQFF.